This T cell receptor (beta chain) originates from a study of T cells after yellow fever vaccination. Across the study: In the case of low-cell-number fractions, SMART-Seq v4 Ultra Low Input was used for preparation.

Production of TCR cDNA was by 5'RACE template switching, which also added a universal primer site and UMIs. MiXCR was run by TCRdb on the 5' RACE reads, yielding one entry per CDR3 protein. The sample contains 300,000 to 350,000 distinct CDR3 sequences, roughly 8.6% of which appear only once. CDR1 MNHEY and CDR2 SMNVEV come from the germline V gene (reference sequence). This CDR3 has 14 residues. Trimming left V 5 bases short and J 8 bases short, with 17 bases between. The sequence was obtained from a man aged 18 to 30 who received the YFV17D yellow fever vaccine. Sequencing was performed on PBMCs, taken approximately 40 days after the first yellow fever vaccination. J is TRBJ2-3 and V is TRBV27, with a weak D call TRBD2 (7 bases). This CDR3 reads CASSPLAGAVTQYF. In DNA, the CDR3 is TGTGCCAGCAGTCCCCTGGCGGGGGCGGTTACGCAGTATTTT.